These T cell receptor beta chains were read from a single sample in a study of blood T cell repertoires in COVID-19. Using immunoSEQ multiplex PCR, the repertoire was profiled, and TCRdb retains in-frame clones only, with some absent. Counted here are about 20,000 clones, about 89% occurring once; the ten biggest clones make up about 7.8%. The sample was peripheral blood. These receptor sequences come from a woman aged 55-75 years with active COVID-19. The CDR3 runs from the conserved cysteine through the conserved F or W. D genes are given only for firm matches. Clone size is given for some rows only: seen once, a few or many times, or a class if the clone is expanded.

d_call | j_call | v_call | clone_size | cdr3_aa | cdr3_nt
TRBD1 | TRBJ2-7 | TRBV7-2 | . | CASSLPGRDRAGEQYF | TGTGCCAGCAGCTTGCCCGGTAGGGACAGGGCGGGCGAGCAGTACTTC
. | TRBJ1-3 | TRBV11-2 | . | CASSLTTGGNTIYF | TGTGCCAGCAGCTTAACGACGGGTGGAAACACCATATATTTT
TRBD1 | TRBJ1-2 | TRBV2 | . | CASRTGNYGYTF | TGTGCCAGCAGGACAGGGAACTATGGCTACACCTTC
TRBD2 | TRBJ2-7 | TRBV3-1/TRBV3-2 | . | CASSLTASGENEQYF | TGTGCCAGCAGCCTGACGGCTAGCGGGGAGAACGAGCAGTACTTC
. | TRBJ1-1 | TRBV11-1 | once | CASSLRRTGAEAFF | TGTGCCAGCAGCTTACGCAGGACGGGGGCTGAAGCTTTCTTT
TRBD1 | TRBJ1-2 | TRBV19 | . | CASNSDRGLYGYTF | TGTGCCAGTAACTCAGACAGGGGATTATATGGCTACACCTTC
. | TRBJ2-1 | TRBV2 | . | CASSQYEQFF | TGTGCCAGCAGCCAGTATGAGCAGTTCTTC
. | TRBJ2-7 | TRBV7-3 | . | CASSLTGGRANEQYF | TGTGCCAGCAGCTTAACAGGCGGCAGGGCCAACGAGCAGTACTTC
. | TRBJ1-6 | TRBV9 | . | CASSTRLEGNSPLHF | TGTGCCAGCAGCACCCGTTTGGAGGGTAATTCACCCCTCCACTTT
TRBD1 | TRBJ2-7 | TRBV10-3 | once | CAITGTGMREQYF | TGTGCCATCACCGGGACAGGGATGCGCGAGCAGTACTTC
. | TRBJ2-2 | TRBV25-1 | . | CASSAEGGRTGELFF | TGTGCCAGCAGTGCCGAAGGAGGGCGCACCGGGGAGCTGTTTTTT
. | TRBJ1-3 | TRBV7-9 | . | CASSLGAGNTIYF | TGTGCCAGCAGCTTAGGAGCAGGAAACACCATATATTTT
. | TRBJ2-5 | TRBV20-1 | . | CSASTRGTQYF | TGCAGTGCTAGTACGCGGGGGACCCAGTACTTC
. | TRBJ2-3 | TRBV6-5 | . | CASSYASGGHTDTQYF | TGTGCCAGCAGTTACGCCTCCGGGGGGCACACAGATACGCAGTATTTT
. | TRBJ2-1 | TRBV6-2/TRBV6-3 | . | CASSQFSGEQFF | TGTGCCAGCAGTCAATTTTCGGGGGAGCAGTTCTTC
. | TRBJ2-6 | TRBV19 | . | CASSIYRAYRSGANVLTF | TGTGCCAGTAGTATTTACAGGGCGTATCGCTCTGGGGCCAACGTCCTGACTTTC
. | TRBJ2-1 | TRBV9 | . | CASSVETGRNEQFF | TGTGCCAGCAGCGTAGAAACAGGGCGAAATGAGCAGTTCTTC
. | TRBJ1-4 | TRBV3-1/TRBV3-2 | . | CASSQGEGHGLFF | TGTGCCAGCAGCCAAGGGGAGGGGCACGGGCTGTTTTTT
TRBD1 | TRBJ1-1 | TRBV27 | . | CASSLSQGAKNTEAFF | TGTGCCAGCAGTTTAAGTCAGGGGGCGAAGAACACTGAAGCTTTCTTT
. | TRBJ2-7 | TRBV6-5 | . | CASSQPGHEQYF | TGTGCCAGCAGTCAACCTGGGCACGAGCAGTACTTC
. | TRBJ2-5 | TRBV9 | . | CASSVFGGEQETQYF | TGTGCCAGCAGCGTTTTTGGCGGGGAACAAGAGACCCAGTACTTC
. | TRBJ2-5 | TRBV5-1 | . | CASSLSGSQETQYF | TGCGCCAGCAGCTTGAGTGGGAGTCAAGAGACCCAGTACTTC
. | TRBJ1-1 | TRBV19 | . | CASLLRSEAFF | TGTGCCTCCCTGTTGAGGTCTGAAGCTTTCTTT
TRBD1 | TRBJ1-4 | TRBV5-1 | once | CASRVQGATNEKLFF | TGCGCCAGCAGGGTACAGGGGGCAACTAATGAAAAACTGTTTTTT
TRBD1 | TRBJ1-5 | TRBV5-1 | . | CASSAGTADNQPQHF | TGCGCCAGCAGCGCCGGGACAGCAGATAATCAGCCCCAGCATTTT
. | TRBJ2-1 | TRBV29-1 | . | CSVRQGFLGLLEQFF | TGCAGCGTAAGGCAGGGCTTCTTAGGGCTCCTAGAGCAGTTCTTC
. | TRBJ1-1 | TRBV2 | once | CASSEAGWTEAFF | TGTGCCAGCAGTGAGGCAGGGTGGACTGAAGCTTTCTTT
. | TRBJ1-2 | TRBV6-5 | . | CASSYGDIDGYTF | TGTGCCAGCAGTTACGGGGACATTGATGGCTACACCTTC
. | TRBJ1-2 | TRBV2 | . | CASHDGAGGSYGYTF | TGTGCCAGCCATGATGGGGCAGGCGGAAGCTATGGCTACACCTTC
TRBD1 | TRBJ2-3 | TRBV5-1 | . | CASSIGAATGITDTQYF | TGCGCCAGCAGCATCGGAGCCGCGACAGGGATCACAGATACGCAGTATTTT
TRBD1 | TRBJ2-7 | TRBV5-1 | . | CASSPVVGQGSHEQYF | TGCGCCAGCAGCCCGGTGGTAGGACAGGGGTCCCACGAGCAGTACTTC
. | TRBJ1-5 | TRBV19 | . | CASTEGVKQPQHF | TGTGCCAGCACCGAAGGGGTTAAACAGCCCCAGCATTTT
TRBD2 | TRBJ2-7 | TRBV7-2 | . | CASSFWTSGGYEQYF | TGTGCCAGCAGCTTTTGGACTAGCGGGGGTTACGAGCAGTACTTC
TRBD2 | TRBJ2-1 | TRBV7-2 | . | CASSSYSGGHNEQFF | TGTGCCAGCAGCTCATACAGCGGGGGCCACAATGAGCAGTTCTTC
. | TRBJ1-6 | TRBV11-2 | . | CASSLKPGVHNSPLHF | TGTGCCAGCAGCTTGAAACCCGGGGTCCATAATTCACCCCTCCACTTT
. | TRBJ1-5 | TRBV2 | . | CASSKWRDSNQPQHF | TGTGCCAGCAGCAAATGGAGGGATAGCAATCAGCCCCAGCATTTT
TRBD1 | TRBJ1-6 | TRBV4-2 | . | CASSQDPGQGYSPLHF | TGTGCCAGCAGCCAAGATCCGGGACAGGGGTATTCACCCCTCCACTTT
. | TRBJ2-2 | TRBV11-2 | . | CASSLDRGKNTGELFF | TGTGCCAGCAGCTTAGACAGGGGCAAAAACACCGGGGAGCTGTTTTTT
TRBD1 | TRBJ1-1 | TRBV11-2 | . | CASSLDVGTATTEAFF | TGTGCCAGCAGCTTAGATGTTGGGACAGCTACGACTGAAGCTTTCTTT
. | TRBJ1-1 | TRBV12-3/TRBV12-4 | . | CASSRGGNTEAFF | TGTGCCAGCAGCCGCGGGGGGAACACTGAAGCTTTCTTT
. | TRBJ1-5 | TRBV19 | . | CASSQTVNSNQPQHF | TGTGCCAGTAGCCAAACAGTGAATAGCAATCAGCCCCAGCATTTT
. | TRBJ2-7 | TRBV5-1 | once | CASSLSSNQGNEQYF | TGCGCCAGCAGCTTGTCCTCAAATCAGGGGAACGAGCAGTACTTC
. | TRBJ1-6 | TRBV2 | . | CASSEIQGISPLHF | TGTGCCAGCAGTGAAATCCAGGGGATATCACCCCTCCACTTT
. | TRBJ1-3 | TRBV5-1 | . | CASSFGTPTGNTIYF | TGCGCCAGCAGCTTTGGGACTCCTACTGGAAACACCATATATTTT
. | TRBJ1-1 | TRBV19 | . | CASRDYGVAFF | TGTGCCAGCAGGGACTATGGGGTCGCTTTCTTT
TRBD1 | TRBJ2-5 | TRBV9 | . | CASSVEGTGGGETQYF | TGTGCCAGCAGCGTAGAAGGGACAGGGGGAGGAGAGACCCAGTACTTC
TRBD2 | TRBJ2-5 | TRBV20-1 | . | CSASIAGGPKIQETQYF | TGCAGTGCTAGTATAGCGGGGGGGCCTAAGATACAAGAGACCCAGTACTTC
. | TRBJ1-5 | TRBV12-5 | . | CASGPRLGNQPQHF | TGTGCTAGTGGTCCAAGACTAGGCAATCAGCCCCAGCATTTT
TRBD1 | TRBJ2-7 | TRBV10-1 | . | CASTAGTGATKQYF | TGCGCCAGCACCGCGGGGACAGGGGCTACGAAGCAGTACTTC
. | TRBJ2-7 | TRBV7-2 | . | CASSSGFNEQYF | TGTGCCAGCAGCTCCGGTTTTAACGAGCAGTACTTC
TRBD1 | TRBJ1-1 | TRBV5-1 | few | CASSSQGANTEAFF | TGCGCCAGCAGCTCCCAGGGGGCGAACACTGAAGCTTTCTTT
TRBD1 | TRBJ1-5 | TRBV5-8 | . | CASSLAVGAGGRDYQPQHF | TGTGCCAGCAGCTTGGCCGTAGGAGCAGGGGGCAGGGATTATCAGCCCCAGCATTTT
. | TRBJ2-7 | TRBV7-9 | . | CASGRSYEQYF | TGTGCCAGCGGCCGATCCTACGAGCAGTACTTC
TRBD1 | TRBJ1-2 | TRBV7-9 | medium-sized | CASSPGTGSYGYTF | TGTGCCAGCAGCCCAGGGACAGGGAGCTATGGCTACACCTTC
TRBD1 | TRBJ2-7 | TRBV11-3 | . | CASSRTGGTYEQYF | TGTGCCAGCAGCCGGACAGGGGGAACCTACGAGCAGTACTTC
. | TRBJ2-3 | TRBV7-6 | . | CASSLGGVLVDTQYF | TGTGCCAGCAGCTTAGGGGGCGTATTAGTAGATACGCAGTATTTT
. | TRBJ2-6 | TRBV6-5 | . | CATRYSGANVLTF | TGTGCCACCCGCTACTCTGGGGCCAACGTCCTGACTTTC
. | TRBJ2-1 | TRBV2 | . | CASSVTDLLNEQFF | TGTGCCAGCAGTGTTACAGACCTACTCAATGAGCAGTTCTTC
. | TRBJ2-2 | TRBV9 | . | CASSGRGAGANTGELFF | TGTGCCAGCAGCGGACGGGGGGCGGGGGCGAACACCGGGGAGCTGTTTTTT